This T cell receptor beta chain came from a study of T cells after yellow fever vaccination. MiXCR, run by TCRdb on the 5' RACE reads, gives a single entry per CDR3 protein. The data hold 250,000 or so distinct CDR3 sequences, with about 7.1% observed a single time. On this clonotype itself: As yet, its antigen is unknown.

V was shortened by 3 bases and J by 8 bases, with 6 bases between the two germline ends. The CDR3 runs to 11 residues. The germline CDR1 and CDR2 sequences are KGHSH and LQKENI. Study observations and caveats: One caveat is that FACS-sorted repertoires could contain abundant clonotypes contaminating from the bulk population.

Sequences were derived from CD4+ T cells sorted from PBMCs, sampled 15 days after the yellow fever booster vaccination. The chain couples TRBV18 to TRBJ2-3; D uncertain. This sequence was found in a man aged 30-40 years who received the YFV17D yellow fever vaccine. The CDR3 bases are TGTGCCAGCTCACCGGAAGCTACGCAGTATTTT. Its translation: CASSPEATQYF.